The 25 T cell receptor beta chains below all came from one sample that was sequenced in a study of blood T cell repertoires in COVID-19. The protocol was immunoSEQ multiplex PCR, while the TCRdb copy is restricted to in-frame clones and leaves out a portion. The sample includes about 63,000 clones, 80% to 95% of them seen just once. Sequencing was carried out using peripheral blood. Source of these receptors: a man between 45 and 60 years old with active COVID-19.

The V and J genes are TRBV5-4 and TRBJ2-3; TRBD2 is a possible D gene (5 bases). Looked up from germline, CDR1 is SGHNT and CDR2 is YYREEE (reference sequence). Deletions cut 5 bases from V and 6 bases from J, with 13 bases between. This CDR3 has 13 residues. This CDR3 is CASRELAADTQYF. CDR3 DNA sequence: TGTGCCAGCAGGGAGCTAGCCGCGGATACGCAGTATTTT.

The chain recombines TRBV5-1 with TRBJ2-7, with 11 bases aligning to TRBD1. The J segment lost 4 bases and the V segment lost 4 bases, leaving 7 bases of the junction unmatched. There are 15 residues in the CDR3. The germline V gene has CDR1 SGHRS and CDR2 YFSETQ. The CDR3: CASSPRGQGGYEQYF. The CDR3 DNA reads TGCGCCAGCAGCCCCAGGGGACAGGGGGGTTACGAGCAGTACTTC.

The chain is built from TRBV12-3 or TRBV12-4 and TRBJ1-2; the D gene is possibly TRBD1 (5 bases). The CDR3 consists of 13 residues. Trimming cost V 7 bases and J 6 bases, with 15 bases left between them. CDR3 residues: CASTTRVGDGYTF. CDR3 in DNA: TGTGCCAGCACCACCCGAGTAGGGGATGGCTACACCTTC.

The chain joins TRBV27 to TRBJ2-7; 8 nucleotides agree with TRBD2. Germline V lookup: CDR1 MNHEY, CDR2 SMNVEV (reference sequence). Trimming cost V 2 bases and J 3 bases; bases outside gene matches: 0. The CDR3 spans 13 residues. CDR3 DNA: TGTGCCAGCAGTTTACGGGAGGGCTACGAGCAGTACTTC. Translated: CASSLREGYEQYF.

This rearrangement joins TRBV18 to TRBJ2-7; D might be TRBD1 (5 bases). The germline V and J ends were trimmed by 5 bases and 2 bases, with 13 bases remaining between them. CDR1 is KGHSH and CDR2 is LQKENI in the germline V gene. This CDR3 has 14 residues. CDR3 sequence: CASSASPGPYEQYF. The CDR3 nucleotides read TGTGCCAGCTCAGCATCCCCAGGGCCCTACGAGCAGTACTTC.

The chain links TRBV6-5 to TRBJ1-1; a possible D gene is TRBD1 (5 bases). This CDR3 contains 13 residues. V lost 6 bases to trimming and J lost 2 bases, with 10 bases between them. Per the germline V gene, CDR1 is MNHEY and CDR2 is SVGAGI. The CDR3 nucleotides read TGTGCCAGCAGGGACGGGGGTAACACTGAAGCTTTCTTT. As protein: CASRDGGNTEAFF.

The CDR3 sequence is CASSPRVFGTDTQYF. In DNA form, the CDR3 reads TGCGCCAGCAGCCCACGGGTCTTCGGGACAGATACGCAGTATTTT. The chain has TRBV4-3 and TRBJ2-3; D is unresolved. V was cut by 4 bases and J by 3 bases, with 14 bases left in between. Germline CDR1 and CDR2: LGHNA and YSLEER. The CDR3 is 15 amino acids.

The chain has TRBV7-5 and TRBJ1-4. TRBV7-5 is a pseudogene. CDR3 size: 17 residues. The CDR3 sequence is CARSLVDCMGTNEKLFF. CDR3 sequence (DNA): TGTGCCAGAAGCTTAGTGGACTGCATGGGGACTAATGAAAAACTGTTTTTT.

The chain combines TRBV19 with TRBJ1-1; no firm D call. Trimming took 8 bases from V and 0 from J, leaving 7 bases between them. The CDR3 is 12 residues long. Germline V gene sequence: CDR1 LNHDA, CDR2 SQIVND (reference sequence). CDR3 bases: TGTGCCAGTTCCTATTTGAACACTGAAGCTTTCTTT. This gives the protein CASSYLNTEAFF.

V is TRBV6-2 or TRBV6-3 and J is TRBJ1-2; 7 nucleotides line up with TRBD1. In germline, CDR1 is MNHEY, CDR2 SVGEGT. This CDR3 has 13 residues. V was clipped by 4 bases and J by 7 bases; unmatched bases: 6. The CDR3 bases are TGTGCCAGCAGTTGGGGGACAGTGAGTGGCTACACCTTC. Its protein is CASSWGTVSGYTF.

The CDR3: CASSAFLTQGTEAFF. The DNA of the CDR3 is TGTGCCAGCAGCGCGTTTCTGACGCAGGGCACTGAAGCTTTCTTT. The gene calls are TRBV9 and TRBJ1-1; a possible D gene is TRBD1 (5 bases). From germline, CDR1 is SGDLS and CDR2 YYNGEE. Trimming shortened V by 3 bases and J by 4 bases, and 16 bases separated the two germline ends. This CDR3 spans 15 amino acids.

The gene calls are TRBV28 and TRBJ2-3; tentatively, D is TRBD1 (5 bases). Germline lookup yields CDR1 MDHEN and CDR2 SYDVKM. The CDR3 runs 14 residues. V was trimmed by 5 bases and J by 2 bases, leaving 11 bases between them. CDR3 sequence reads: CASSGAGPTDTQYF. The CDR3 nucleotides are TGTGCCAGCAGTGGTGCAGGGCCCACAGATACGCAGTATTTT.

The V and J genes are TRBV15 and TRBJ2-1; D gene ambiguous. CDR1 and CDR2 from the germline V gene are LNHNV and YYDKDF (reference sequence). Deletions cut 0 bases from V and 6 bases from J, with 9 bases between. The CDR3 is 14 residues long. CDR3 DNA sequence: TGTGCCACCAGCAGAGATCGTACTTTCAATGAGCAGTTCTTC. Its protein is CATSRDRTFNEQFF.

The chain couples TRBV28 to TRBJ2-7; the match to TRBD1 covers 10 bases. The CDR3 consists of 15 residues. V trimming: 5 bases; J trimming: 2 bases; junction bases outside the gene matches: 6. Germline lookup yields CDR1 MDHEN and CDR2 SYDVKM. The CDR3 spells CASSGTGARAYEQYF. The DNA for the CDR3 is TGTGCCAGCAGTGGGACAGGGGCCCGGGCCTACGAGCAGTACTTC.

This chain connects TRBV7-2 to TRBJ2-7; unclear D gene. The germline gives CDR1 SGHTA, CDR2 FQGNSA. CDR3 length equals 17 residues. The V and J ends lost 0 bases and 2 bases respectively, with 17 bases between them. CDR3 protein: CASSLARGRFTAYEQYF. In DNA form, the CDR3 reads TGTGCCAGCAGCTTAGCGCGTGGTCGCTTCACGGCCTACGAGCAGTACTTC.

V gene TRBV9 combines with J gene TRBJ2-1; weak D call: TRBD2 (5 bases). The V gene lost 7 bases and the J gene lost 8 bases, with 13 bases spanning the gap. Germline loops: CDR1 SGDLS, CDR2 YYNGEE. The CDR3 consists of 12 residues. The CDR3 region has the DNA TGTGCCAGCCCACTAGGGTTTTATGAGCAGTTCTTC. Translation: CASPLGFYEQFF.

The rearrangement uses TRBV28 and TRBJ2-7; 8 positions match TRBD1. This CDR3 has 14 residues. V gave up 4 bases and J gave up 6 bases; unmatched junction bases: 8. Germline V gene data show CDR1 as MDHEN and CDR2 as SYDVKM. DNA of the CDR3: TGTGCCAGCAGTTCGACGACAGGGGTTTTCGAGCAGTACTTC. Its translation is CASSSTTGVFEQYF.

V gene TRBV29-1 combines with J gene TRBJ1-1; D is unresolved. This CDR3 is 10 amino acids long. V was cut by 4 bases and J by 5 bases, with 5 bases left in between. Germline lookup yields CDR1 SQVTM and CDR2 ANQGSEA. CDR3 loop: CSVGPTEAFF. The CDR3 DNA follows: TGCAGCGTTGGGCCGACTGAAGCTTTCTTT.

The CDR3 protein is CASAGPTSTDTQYF. The CDR3 DNA reads TGTGCCAGCGCCGGTCCGACTAGCACAGATACGCAGTATTTT. The genes are TRBV6-4 and TRBJ2-3; no definite D call. Per germline, CDR1 MRHNA and CDR2 SNTAGT. The CDR3 loop spans 14 amino acids. Trimming took 8 bases from V and 0 from J, leaving 12 bases between them.

In its sample, this clone was seen a few times. The rearrangement uses TRBV5-1 and TRBJ2-5; a weak D match, TRBD1 (5 bases). CDR3 size: 13 residues. Germline lookup yields CDR1 SGHRS and CDR2 YFSETQ. V was clipped by 2 bases and J by 5 bases, with 10 bases between them. The CDR3 here is CASSFQGPETQYF. The CDR3 DNA follows: TGCGCCAGCAGCTTCCAGGGTCCGGAGACCCAGTACTTC.

The chain recombines TRBV6-5 with TRBJ2-1; D is ambiguous. CDR3 size: 15 residues. Germline CDR1 and CDR2: MNHEY and SVGAGI. Trimming shortened V by 3 bases and J by 4 bases, and 13 bases separated the two germline ends. The CDR3 DNA reads as TGTGCCAGCAGTTATGAATACACCTCATACAATGAGCAGTTCTTC. Residues: CASSYEYTSYNEQFF.

The chain joins TRBV5-4 to TRBJ2-1; 11 bases map to TRBD2. The J segment lost 3 bases and the V segment lost 4 bases, leaving 0 bases of the junction unmatched. Germline V gene lookup returns CDR1 SGHNT and CDR2 YYREEE (reference sequence). This CDR3 region has 14 residues. The CDR3 DNA is TGTGCCAGCAGCGGGACTAGCGGCTACAATGAGCAGTTCTTC. The encoded protein is CASSGTSGYNEQFF.

V gene TRBV27 combines with J gene TRBJ2-1; no definite D call. The CDR3 has 16 amino acids. CDR1 and CDR2 from the germline V gene are MNHEY and SMNVEV (reference sequence). Trimming took 7 bases from V and 2 from J, leaving 18 bases between them. CDR3 sequence: CASNHLEALTYNEQFF. The CDR3 DNA sequence: TGTGCCAGCAATCACCTAGAGGCCCTGACCTACAATGAGCAGTTCTTC.

V and J are TRBV5-4 and TRBJ1-1; D is uncertain. This CDR3 spans 16 amino acids. V lost 6 bases, J lost 0 bases, and 18 bases lay in between. CDR1 is SGHNT and CDR2 is YYREEE in the germline V gene (reference sequence). This CDR3 is CASTEERHGLNTEAFF. In DNA form, the CDR3 reads TGTGCCAGCACCGAGGAAAGGCACGGCCTGAACACTGAAGCTTTCTTT.

This chain connects TRBV3-1 (or the pseudogene TRBV3-2) to TRBJ1-3, with 7 bases that match TRBD1. V was pared by 4 bases and J by 0 bases, with 6 bases of the junction left unmatched. The germline V gene encodes CDR1 LGHDT and CDR2 YNNKEL (reference sequence). The CDR3 extends over 16 amino acids. The CDR3 bases are TGTGCCAGCAGCCCGGGACAGCGGTACTCTGGAAACACCATATATTTT. This codes for CASSPGQRYSGNTIYF.